The clone carrying this T cell receptor (beta chain) was observed a few times. Antigen unknown. This CDR3 region has 15 residues. V lost 1 base and J 3 bases, leaving 15 bases between the germline ends. Germline CDR1 reads DFQATT; CDR2 reads SNEGSKA (reference sequence). Alongside a J-beta primer mix, a sample-barcoded 5' primer served in a second PCR lasting roughly 7 to 12 cycles. Each cDNA molecule, via a template-switch adaptor with 12 random nucleotides, was tagged. TCRdb called the 5' RACE reads again in MiXCR, with one record for every CDR3 protein. The sample records 800,000 to 950,000 distinct CDR3 sequences, 35% to 40% being singletons. The source of the sample is a study of blood T cells in healthy people across ages. Findings and caveats of the study: The CMV status of each donor remained undetermined, and this could have confounded shifts in expanded clonotypes. Roughly linear declines in TCR beta diversity per million T cells occurred with age.

V is TRBV20-1 and J is TRBJ1-1; D remains unclear. The sequenced sample was blood. The receptor comes from a man aged 18 to 30 in good health. Here the CDR3 reads CSARVDWRTHTEAFF. The CDR3 region has the DNA TGCAGTGCTAGAGTGGATTGGAGAACCCACACTGAAGCTTTCTTT.